This entry describes one T cell receptor (beta chain). Its antigen is unidentified. V was clipped by 5 bases and J by 6 bases, with 8 bases between them. The CDR3 contains 12 residues. The germline V gene encodes CDR1 MDHEN and CDR2 SYDVKM. This specimen comes from a study of cytomegalovirus exposure and HLA in healthy donors. Study-level results: Earlier results showed most TCR beta V segments being productive about 90% or about 30% of the time. It emerged from a later analysis that several of the most significant clusters appeared to be linked to common viral pathogens. Compared with the approximately 680-donor mean, an Asian-associated ancestry cluster reportedly had fewer N-insertions, according to a later analysis.

The study ran its PCR with 60 Vbeta and 13 Jbeta primers. The table came from immunoSEQ multiplex PCR; TCRdb's copy has only in-frame clones and leaves some out. This table holds about 120,000 clones, roughly 65% found once. Sequences were obtained from PBMCs. V usage is TRBV28 and J usage is TRBJ1-5; D is unclear. This receptor was taken from a middle-aged man in good health and CMV-seropositive. The CDR3 loop is CASSRPSQPQHF. CDR3 coding DNA: TGTGCCAGCAGTCGTCCCAGTCAGCCCCAGCATTTT.